Shown below are 32 T cell receptor beta chains from a single sample sequenced in a study of blood T cell repertoires in COVID-19. TCRdb's table, derived via immunoSEQ multiplex PCR, lists solely in-frame clones and lacks some. The sample shows under 60,000 clones, approximately 80% of them seen only once. The specimen was peripheral blood. The receptor source for this set is a man aged 55 to 70 with acute or convalescent COVID-19.

The gene calls are TRBV6-6 and TRBJ1-2, with TRBD1 matching over 9 bases. Looked up from germline, CDR1 is MNHNY and CDR2 is SVGAGI (reference sequence). This CDR3 is 14 amino acids long. The V and J ends lost 4 bases and 13 bases, in that order; junction bases with no gene match: 13. The CDR3 sequence: CASSSGTGSSSRTF. The CDR3 region has the DNA TGTGCCAGCAGTTCCGGGACAGGGTCGAGCTCGCGCACCTTC.

Concerning this clone itself: At one end the junction does not follow the germline gene, possibly because of a read error. The gene calls are TRBV10-2 and TRBJ1-2, with TRBD1 matching over 7 bases. The CDR3 spans 13 residues. Germline V CDR1 and CDR2: WSHSY, SAAADI. The DNA of the CDR3 is TGCGCCAGCACCAGGGGGACAGACGCCAAAAGGTCCTTC. As protein: CASTRGTDAKRSF.

This clone was counted once. This rearrangement joins TRBV18 to TRBJ1-2, with a tentative D call TRBD1 (6 bases). The V gene's germline CDR1 is KGHSH and CDR2 LQKENI. CDR3 length: 15 amino acids. V was pared by 2 bases and J by 2 bases, with 12 bases between. The CDR3 spells CASSPGWDTNYGYTF. DNA for the CDR3: TGTGCCAGCTCACCAGGTTGGGACACCAACTATGGCTACACCTTC.

The rearrangement links TRBV12-5 to TRBJ2-2; D perhaps matches TRBD2 (6 bases). The germline V and J ends were trimmed by 3 bases and 3 bases, with 8 bases remaining between them. Germline V lookup: CDR1 LGHNT, CDR2 FRNRAP. CDR3 length: 14 residues. For the CDR3, the DNA is TGTGCTAGTGGTTTAGGAGGGTACACCGGGGAGCTGTTTTTT. This sequence encodes CASGLGGYTGELFF.

The chain links TRBV24-1 to TRBJ2-3, with D possibly matching TRBD2 (5 bases). V was clipped by 4 bases and J by 9 bases, with 25 bases between them. Germline loops: CDR1 KGHDR, CDR2 SFDVKD. This CDR3 spans 17 amino acids. The CDR3 bases are TGTGCCACCAGTGACCAGGATACTAGGGATATCGGGTTAACGCAGTATTTT. Its protein is CATSDQDTRDIGLTQYF.

This chain joins TRBV10-3 and TRBJ2-1; no definite D call. The CDR3 is 12 residues long. Per the germline V gene, CDR1 is ENHRY and CDR2 is SYGVKD. V was clipped by 6 bases and J by 7 bases, with 10 bases between them. The CDR3 region is CAISPNRNEQFF. The CDR3 region has the DNA TGTGCCATCAGCCCCAATCGGAATGAGCAGTTCTTC.

The rearrangement joins TRBV24-1 to TRBJ2-1, with unresolved D. The CDR3 loop spans 14 amino acids. Trimming took 0 bases from V and 7 from J, leaving 9 bases between them. Per the germline V gene, CDR1 is KGHDR and CDR2 is SFDVKD. The CDR3 region is CATSDLRTPNEQFF. The CDR3 nucleotides read TGTGCCACCAGTGATTTGCGAACACCTAATGAGCAGTTCTTC.

The chain links TRBV18 to TRBJ2-5; D gene ambiguous. In germline, CDR1 is KGHSH, CDR2 LQKENI. Trimming took 3 bases from V and 0 from J, leaving 8 bases between them. The CDR3 loop spans 14 amino acids. CDR3 coding DNA: TGTGCCAGCTCACCGAGGTTGTACCAAGAGACCCAGTACTTC. Translated: CASSPRLYQETQYF.

This clone occurred once. CDR3 in DNA: TGTGCCAGCAGCCGATCCAGGAATCAGCCCCAGCATTTT. It translates to CASSRSRNQPQHF. V and J are TRBV6-5 and TRBJ1-5; no clear D gene. CDR3 length equals 13 residues. V was shortened by 6 bases and J by 4 bases, with 10 bases between the two germline ends. The germline gives CDR1 MNHEY, CDR2 SVGAGI.

The rearrangement uses TRBV18 and TRBJ1-2; unclear D gene. This CDR3 region has 13 residues. V gave up 2 bases and J gave up 12 bases, with 16 bases separating them. Germline values: CDR1 KGHSH, CDR2 LQKENI. CDR3 protein: CASSPGLLPVHTF. CDR3 bases: TGTGCCAGCTCACCAGGGCTTCTTCCGGTTCACACCTTC. Combining the CDR3 with reference TRBV18 and TRBJ1-2 gives the whole variable domain NAGVMQNPRHLVRRRGQEARLRCSPMKGHSHVYWYRQLPEEGLKFMVYLQKENIIDESGMPKERFSAEFPKEGPSILRIQQVVRGDSAAYFCASSPGLLPVHTFGSGTRLTVV.

The chain recombines TRBV25-1 with TRBJ1-6; 9 bases are a match to TRBD1. Trimming at V came to 2 bases and at J to 4 bases, leaving 6 bases not matched to a gene. The CDR3 has 17 amino acids. Germline loops: CDR1 MGHDK, CDR2 SYGVNS. The chain's CDR3 is CASSEGTGHLYNSPLHF. The CDR3 DNA is TGTGCCAGCAGTGAAGGGACAGGGCATCTATATAATTCACCCCTCCACTTT.

This chain uses TRBV2 with TRBJ1-1, with 7 bases aligning to TRBD1. The CDR3 runs to 17 residues. Germline V CDR1 and CDR2: SNHLY, FYNNEI. Trimming cost V 4 bases and J 5 bases; bases outside gene matches: 16. CDR3 sequence (DNA): TGTGCCAGCAGTGTCCCCCTTACAGGGGCGGAGAAGACTGAAGCTTTCTTT. It translates to CASSVPLTGAEKTEAFF.

V and J are TRBV2 and TRBJ2-3, with TRBD2 matching 8 bases. The length of the CDR3 is 14 residues. Germline CDR1 and CDR2: SNHLY and FYNNEI. V shed 9 bases and J 1 base; nucleotides not matched to a gene: 6. CDR3 nucleotide sequence: TGTGCCAGACCCCGGCGGGGGGGCACAGATACGCAGTATTTT. This codes for CARPRRGGTDTQYF.

V usage is TRBV13 and J usage is TRBJ2-2, with D possibly TRBD1 on 6 matching bases. The CDR3 extends over 14 amino acids. Trimming took 5 bases from V and 1 from J, leaving 8 bases between them. Germline CDR1 is PRHDT and CDR2 is FYEKMQ (reference sequence). DNA of the CDR3: TGTGCCAGCAGCCACAGGGAGAACACCGGGGAGCTGTTTTTT. Translated: CASSHRENTGELFF. Using reference TRBV13 and TRBJ2-2 for the parts outside the CDR3, the full variable domain is AAGVIQSPRHLIKEKRETATLKCYPIPRHDTVYWYQQGPGQDPQFLISFYEKMQSDKGSIPDRFSAQQFSDYHSELNMSSLELGDSALYFCASSHRENTGELFFGEGSRLTVL.

V is TRBV14 and J is TRBJ1-2; 7 positions agree with TRBD1. Trimming cost V 4 bases and J 7 bases; bases outside gene matches: 12. Germline V CDR1 and CDR2: SGHDN, FVKESK. CDR3 size: 15 residues. CDR3 residues: CASSRATGSRSGYTF. In nucleotides, the CDR3 is TGTGCCAGCAGCCGGGCGACAGGGAGTAGGAGTGGCTACACCTTC.

The chain carries TRBV6-5 and TRBJ2-5; D may be TRBD2 (5 bases). V gave up 6 bases and J gave up 5 bases, with 13 bases separating them. In germline, CDR1 is MNHEY, CDR2 SVGAGI. This CDR3 is built from 13 residues. CDR3 DNA sequence: TGTGCCAGCAGCAACTTCGGGGTGGAGACCCAGTACTTC. This gives the protein CASSNFGVETQYF.

The J gene is TRBJ2-5, the V gene TRBV6-5; D is unresolved. This CDR3 comprises 11 residues. The germline V gene has CDR1 MNHEY and CDR2 SVGAGI. V was trimmed by 7 bases and J by 2 bases, leaving 5 bases between them. Here the CDR3 reads CASTIQETQYF. The CDR3 DNA follows: TGTGCCAGCACTATTCAAGAGACCCAGTACTTC.

The sample holds one count of this clone. V usage is TRBV11-2 and J usage is TRBJ2-3; TRBD1 might be the D (6 bases). Germline V CDR1 and CDR2: SGHAT, FQNNGV. V shed 1 base and J shed 3 bases, with 11 bases lying between them. This CDR3 is 15 amino acids long. The CDR3 here is CASSLVVRGTDTQYF. CDR3 DNA: TGTGCCAGCAGCTTAGTTGTCAGGGGAACAGATACGCAGTATTTT.

This chain links TRBV18 with TRBJ2-3; 7 bases map to TRBD2. The germline CDR1 and CDR2 sequences are KGHSH and LQKENI. V lost 2 bases and J lost 0; bases outside the gene matches: 20. The CDR3 spans 21 residues. The CDR3 spells CASSPESDSRDYVPSTDTQYF. CDR3 DNA sequence: TGTGCCAGCTCACCAGAGAGCGACAGCCGGGACTACGTTCCCAGCACAGATACGCAGTATTTT. The full variable domain, with the rest looked up from reference TRBV18 and TRBJ2-3, is NAGVMQNPRHLVRRRGQEARLRCSPMKGHSHVYWYRQLPEEGLKFMVYLQKENIIDESGMPKERFSAEFPKEGPSILRIQQVVRGDSAAYFCASSPESDSRDYVPSTDTQYFGPGTRLTVL.

The chain has TRBV19 and TRBJ2-1, with a possible D match to TRBD2 (6 bases). The length of the CDR3 is 15 residues. V was clipped by 7 bases and J by 8 bases, with 21 bases between them. Germline CDR1 LNHDA, CDR2 SQIVND (reference sequence). The CDR3 DNA sequence: TGTGCCAGTATAAACATAGGAGGGGCAAGGGATGAGCAGTTCTTC. It codes for CASINIGGARDEQFF.

This clone showed up just a few times. The chain joins TRBV7-2 to TRBJ2-1; the match to TRBD1 covers 9 bases. Germline trimming cut 4 bases from V and 1 base from J; bases unmatched to any gene: 2. The V gene's germline CDR1 is SGHTA and CDR2 FQGNSA. The CDR3 spans 15 residues. The CDR3 sequence is CASSSGTGSYNEQFF. In DNA form, the CDR3 reads TGTGCCAGCAGCTCCGGGACAGGGTCCTACAATGAGCAGTTCTTC.

This clone showed up just a few times. This chain joins TRBV5-1 and TRBJ2-7; tentatively, D is TRBD2 (5 bases). The germline gives CDR1 SGHRS, CDR2 YFSETQ. V lost 4 bases and J lost 3, with 11 bases in between. CDR3 length: 13 amino acids. CDR3 amino acids: CASSPPRDYEQYF. The CDR3 nucleotides read TGCGCCAGCAGCCCTCCCCGGGACTACGAGCAGTACTTC.

The V gene is TRBV18, the J gene TRBJ2-3; perhaps TRBD1 as D (6 bases). This CDR3 comprises 16 residues. Germline V lookup: CDR1 KGHSH, CDR2 LQKENI. V was clipped by 0 bases and J by 2 bases, with 12 bases between them. CDR3 sequence (DNA): TGTGCCAGCTCACCACCGGACAGATTTTCCACAGATACGCAGTATTTT. This sequence encodes CASSPPDRFSTDTQYF.

This clone has more than one count but fewer than ten. This rearrangement joins TRBV5-1 to TRBJ2-2, with a tentative D call TRBD1 (5 bases). The ends were cut back, 3 bases at V and 6 bases at J, with 12 bases in the middle. Germline V gene lookup returns CDR1 SGHRS and CDR2 YFSETQ. The CDR3 extends over 14 amino acids. The CDR3 reads CASSSQQVAGELFF. As DNA, the CDR3 is TGCGCCAGCAGCTCACAACAGGTTGCCGGGGAGCTGTTTTTT.

V and J are TRBV4-2 and TRBJ1-6, with 8 bases identical to TRBD1. CDR1 LGHNA and CDR2 YNFKEQ come from the germline V gene. This CDR3 has 15 amino acids. Losses at the gene ends were 3 bases for V and 5 bases for J; bases not matched to a gene: 3. The DNA of the CDR3 is TGTGCCAGCAGCCAGTTGACAGGGGATAATTCACCCCTCCACTTT. Translating it yields CASSQLTGDNSPLHF.

The chain links TRBV30 to TRBJ1-5; perhaps TRBD1 as D (5 bases). Germline V gives CDR1 GTSNPN, CDR2 SVGIG (reference sequence). Between the trimmed V and J ends, which lost 0 bases and 5 bases, there was a span of 11 bases. CDR3 length: 14 residues. CDR3 protein: CAWSVRGSYQPQHF. CDR3 bases: TGTGCCTGGAGTGTAAGGGGCAGTTATCAGCCCCAGCATTTT.

The V and J genes are TRBV27 and TRBJ2-3; D is unclear. The V end was cut by 7 bases, the J end by 1 base, with 12 bases between. The CDR3 covers 14 residues. The germline gives CDR1 MNHEY, CDR2 SMNVEV (reference sequence). CDR3: CASTNSWGTDTQYF. For the CDR3, the DNA is TGTGCCAGCACCAATAGCTGGGGCACAGATACGCAGTATTTT.

V and J are TRBV6-6 and TRBJ1-1; 10 nucleotides line up with TRBD1. Germline V gene sequence: CDR1 MNHNY, CDR2 SVGAGI (reference sequence). Germline trimming cut 6 bases from V and 4 bases from J; bases unmatched to any gene: 11. The CDR3 has 16 residues. The CDR3 is CASSLRMTGGITEAFF. CDR3 nucleotide sequence: TGTGCCAGCAGCCTTCGAATGACAGGGGGCATCACTGAAGCTTTCTTT.

The V and J genes are TRBV5-6 and TRBJ1-2; 8 nucleotides match TRBD1. Germline V gene data show CDR1 as SGHDT and CDR2 as YYEEEE. This CDR3 spans 16 amino acids. The V gene end was trimmed by 3 bases and the J gene end by 2 bases; junction bases not matched to a gene: 9. The CDR3 loop reads CASSWAGQGINYGYTF. The CDR3 bases are TGTGCCAGCAGCTGGGCTGGACAGGGCATCAACTATGGCTACACCTTC.

V and J are TRBV2 and TRBJ2-5, with 13 bases that match TRBD2. Per germline, CDR1 SNHLY and CDR2 FYNNEI. This CDR3 region has 16 residues. V lost 4 bases, J lost 4 bases, and 6 bases stayed unmatched. The CDR3 here is CASSGTSGGAVETQYF. CDR3 nucleotide sequence: TGTGCCAGCAGTGGTACTAGCGGGGGGGCGGTAGAGACCCAGTACTTC.

The rearrangement joins TRBV2 to TRBJ2-7; 7 bases align to TRBD1. Germline CDR1 SNHLY, CDR2 FYNNEI. The CDR3 runs to 12 residues. V trimming: 6 bases; J trimming: 5 bases; junction bases outside the gene matches: 4. The CDR3 loop reads CASRSDRDEQYF. CDR3 sequence (DNA): TGTGCCAGCAGATCCGACAGGGACGAGCAGTACTTC.

The chain carries TRBV5-1 and TRBJ2-5, with 9 bases identical to TRBD1. The CDR3 runs to 14 residues. CDR1 and CDR2 from the germline V gene are SGHRS and YFSETQ. Trimming at V came to 2 bases and at J to 5 bases, leaving 4 bases not matched to a gene. The CDR3, as DNA: TGCGCCAGCAGCTTTACAGGGGGCTGGGAGACCCAGTACTTC. This translates into CASSFTGGWETQYF.